This paragraph reports one T cell receptor beta chain. Germline lookup yields CDR1 SGHAT and CDR2 FQNNGV. Trimming took off 6 bases at V and 3 bases at J, with 18 bases between the two ends. This CDR3 comprises 15 residues. This entry is derived from a study of blood T cell repertoires in COVID-19. Study as a whole: Some COVID-19 samples were acute and others convalescent; all came from the United States, Italy and Spain. PBMCs, B-cell-depleted T cells, or T cells provided the cDNA or gDNA that made up the material.

Authors' processing steps: Amplification of reference gene primers provided the estimated nucleated cell counts. Produced via immunoSEQ multiplex PCR; TCRdb's table is partial and in-frame only. V, J and clone size derive from that table, while D and trimming were established from the DNA sequence. Among more than 110,000 clones, roughly 85% were seen once, and the ten largest hold about 2.9%. The sequenced material came from peripheral blood. V and J are TRBV11-2 and TRBJ2-7; TRBD2 might be the D (6 bases). The receptor was isolated from a man aged 45-65 years with acute or convalescent COVID-19. The CDR3 sequence is CASSLAGGIGYEQYF. CDR3 bases: TGTGCCAGCAGTCTTGCCGGAGGGATCGGCTACGAGCAGTACTTC.